This TCR beta chain was identified in a study of blood T cell repertoires in COVID-19. Germline-derived CDR1 and CDR2 are SEHNR and FQNEAQ (reference sequence). The CDR3 covers 14 residues. The V gene lost 5 bases and the J gene lost 3 bases, with 13 bases spanning the gap. Authors' processing steps: Amplification from reference gene primers served as the basis for estimated nucleated cell counts. Produced via immunoSEQ multiplex PCR; TCRdb's table is partial and in-frame only. That table gives V, J and clone size, and the DNA gave D and trimming. Found here are about 73,000 clones, about 83% of them singletons; the top ten hold less than 8%.

This TCR was recovered from a woman in her sixties or seventies with acute or convalescent COVID-19. The sample consisted of peripheral blood. The V gene is TRBV7-9, the J gene TRBJ1-2; D is perhaps TRBD1 (6 bases). The CDR3 nucleotides are TGTGCCAGCAGCGGATCGGGGGGCGACTATGGCTACACCTTC. Protein sequence: CASSGSGGDYGYTF. Based on the CDR3 plus reference TRBV7-9 and TRBJ1-2, the full variable domain is DTGVSQNPRHKITKRGQNVTFRCDPISEHNRLYWYRQTLGQGPEFLTYFQNEAQLEKSRLLSDRFSAERPKGSFSTLEIQRTEQGDSAMYLCASSGSGGDYGYTFGSGTRLTVV.